A selection of T cell receptor beta chains follows, all from one sample in a study of blood T cell repertoires in COVID-19. Measured with immunoSEQ multiplex PCR; TCRdb has only the in-frame clones, and not every one. The sample yields roughly 240,000 clones, approximately 86% seen once. Input material: peripheral blood. The origin of the receptors is a woman aged 55-69 years who had recovered from COVID-19. The CDR3 runs from the conserved cysteine through the conserved F or W. Fields, in order: clone size, V gene, J gene, D gene, CDR3 protein, CDR3 DNA. A D gene is named only where the DNA matches it firmly. Clone size is given for some rows only: seen once, a few or many times, or a class if the clone is expanded.

-	TRBV14	TRBJ2-7	TRBD2	CASSPQRGDYEQYF	TGTGCCAGCAGCCCCCAGCGGGGGGACTACGAGCAGTACTTC
-	TRBV20-1	TRBJ2-5	-	CSASWGRRETQYF	TGCAGTGCTAGTTGGGGGCGGAGGGAGACCCAGTACTTC
-	TRBV6-6	TRBJ2-5	TRBD1	CASSYQTGIRETQYF	TGTGCCAGCAGTTACCAGACAGGGATTAGGGAGACCCAGTACTTC
-	TRBV4-3	TRBJ2-7	-	CASSQVSPQPPYVF	TGCGCCAGCAGCCAAGTCTCCCCCCAACCACCCTACGTCTTC
-	TRBV4-3	TRBJ2-3	TRBD2	CASSSGGGLAQYF	TGCGCCAGCAGCTCGGGGGGAGGGTTGGCGCAGTATTTT
many	TRBV7-3	TRBJ2-3	TRBD1	CASSLTGATQYF	TGTGCCAGCAGCTTGACAGGGGCTACGCAGTATTTT
-	TRBV11-2	TRBJ2-2	-	CASSPEGGAATGELFF	TGTGCCAGCAGCCCCGAGGGGGGGGCCGCAACCGGGGAGCTGTTTTTT
-	TRBV25-1	TRBJ1-1	-	CASSEPSWGRERAFF	TGTGCCAGCAGTGAACCCAGTTGGGGCAGGGAACGGGCTTTCTTT
-	TRBV6-4	TRBJ2-2	-	CASSDWPPGYNTGELFF	TGTGCCAGCAGTGACTGGCCACCGGGATATAACACCGGGGAGCTGTTTTTT
-	TRBV5-5	TRBJ2-6	-	CASSPSPGANVLTF	TGTGCCAGCAGCCCGTCCCCCGGGGCCAACGTCCTGACTTTC
once	TRBV7-8	TRBJ2-1	TRBD2	CATLLAGSSYNEQFF	TGTGCCACCCTATTAGCGGGAAGCTCCTACAATGAGCAGTTCTTC
-	TRBV4-1	TRBJ1-1	-	CASSQVVNTEAFF	TGCGCCAGCAGCCAAGTAGTGAACACTGAAGCTTTCTTT
-	TRBV7-8	TRBJ2-1	TRBD2	CASSLSSSGGAFNEQFF	TGTGCCAGCAGCTTATCTTCTAGCGGGGGGGCTTTTAATGAGCAGTTCTTC
-	TRBV2	TRBJ2-1	TRBD2	CASSRTSDFNEQFF	TGTGCCAGCAGTAGGACTAGCGATTTCAATGAGCAGTTCTTC
-	TRBV5-1	TRBJ2-2	-	CASSPPEGTATGELFF	TGCGCCAGCAGCCCCCCGGAAGGGACTGCCACCGGGGAGCTGTTTTTT
-	TRBV2	TRBJ2-2	TRBD1	CASGGTVANTGELFF	TGTGCCAGCGGTGGGACAGTCGCGAACACCGGGGAGCTGTTTTTT
-	TRBV10-2	TRBJ2-7	-	CASSESQEAFYEQYF	TGCGCCAGCAGTGAGTCCCAGGAAGCTTTCTACGAGCAGTACTTC
-	TRBV7-9	TRBJ1-4	TRBD1	CASSRAGQGSLGLFF	TGTGCCAGCAGCCGGGCGGGACAGGGGTCTCTTGGACTGTTTTTT
-	TRBV11-1	TRBJ2-3	-	CASSPAGFTDTQYF	TGTGCCAGCAGCCCGGCGGGGTTTACAGATACGCAGTATTTT
-	TRBV3-1/TRBV3-2	TRBJ1-3	-	CASSHPGNTIYF	TGTGCCAGCAGCCATCCGGGAAACACCATATATTTT
-	TRBV2	TRBJ1-1	TRBD1	CASSGPTGGGGTEAFF	TGTGCCAGCAGTGGACCGACAGGGGGCGGGGGCACTGAAGCTTTCTTT
-	TRBV3-1/TRBV3-2	TRBJ1-1	-	CASSPSDRRGTEAFF	TGTGCCAGCAGCCCCTCCGACCGACGGGGCACTGAAGCTTTCTTT
-	TRBV19	TRBJ2-1	TRBD1	CASSPRTGSNEQFF	TGTGCCAGTAGTCCCCGGACAGGGAGCAATGAGCAGTTCTTC
-	TRBV5-4	TRBJ1-1	-	CASSLPGYTEAFF	TGTGCCAGCAGCCTCCCCGGGTACACTGAAGCTTTCTTT
-	TRBV18	TRBJ2-1	-	CASSPTPREQFF	TGTGCCAGCTCACCCACCCCACGGGAGCAGTTCTTC
-	TRBV7-3	TRBJ2-2	TRBD2	CASSFGLAGAGELFF	TGTGCCAGCAGCTTCGGACTAGCGGGGGCCGGGGAGCTGTTTTTT
-	TRBV25-1	TRBJ1-2	-	CASSAPARPYTF	TGTGCCAGCAGTGCGCCGGCCAGGCCCTACACCTTC
-	TRBV10-3	TRBJ1-2	-	CAISEHSYYGYTF	TGTGCCATCAGTGAGCACAGTTACTATGGCTACACCTTC
-	TRBV6-6	TRBJ2-1	TRBD2	CASRRTSGLAGDGEQFF	TGTGCCAGCAGACGAACCTCAGGACTAGCGGGGGATGGGGAGCAGTTCTTC